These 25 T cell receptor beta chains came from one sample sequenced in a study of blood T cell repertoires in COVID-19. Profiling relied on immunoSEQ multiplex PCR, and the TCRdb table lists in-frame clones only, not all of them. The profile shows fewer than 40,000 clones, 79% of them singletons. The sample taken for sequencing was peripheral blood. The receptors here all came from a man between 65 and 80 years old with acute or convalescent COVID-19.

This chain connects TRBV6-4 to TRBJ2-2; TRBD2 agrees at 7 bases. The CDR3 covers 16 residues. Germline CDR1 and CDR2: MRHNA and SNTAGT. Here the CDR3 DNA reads TGTGCGACCAGAGAGGCGGGACTACCGGGCCCCGGGGAGCTGTTTTTT. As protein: CATREAGLPGPGELFF.

CDR3 bases: TGTGCCAGCTCAACCAGCGGGGGCGGGAGAAGGACCTACAATGAGCAGTTCTTC. Its protein is CASSTSGGGRRTYNEQFF. The chain is built from TRBV18 and TRBJ2-1; 8 nucleotides agree with TRBD2. The germline CDR1 and CDR2 sequences are KGHSH and LQKENI. V dropped 5 bases and J dropped 2; count of bases not matched to a gene: 14. The CDR3 consists of 18 residues.

The CDR3 nucleotides are TGTGCCACCTCTGCAGGAGCGGAAGGAACGCAGTATTTT. This encodes CATSAGAEGTQYF. This chain links TRBV7-3 with TRBJ2-3; tentative D call: TRBD2 (5 bases). CDR3 length: 13 amino acids. CDR1 and CDR2 from the germline V gene are SGHTA and FQGTGA. V lost 10 bases, J lost 9 bases, and 20 bases lay in between.

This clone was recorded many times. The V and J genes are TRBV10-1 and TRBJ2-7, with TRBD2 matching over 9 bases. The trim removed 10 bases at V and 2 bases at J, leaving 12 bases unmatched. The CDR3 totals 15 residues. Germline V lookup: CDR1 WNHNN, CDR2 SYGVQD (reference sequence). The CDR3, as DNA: TGCGCCACCCCAGAGGGGCTAGCGGGACCCTACGAGCAGTACTTC. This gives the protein CATPEGLAGPYEQYF.

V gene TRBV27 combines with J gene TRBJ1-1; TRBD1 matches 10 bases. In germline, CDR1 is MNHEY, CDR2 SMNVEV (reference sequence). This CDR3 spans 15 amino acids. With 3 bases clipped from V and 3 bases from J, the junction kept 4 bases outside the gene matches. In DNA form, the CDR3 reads TGTGCCAGCAGTTTTTCCGGGACAGGGGACACTGAAGCTTTCTTT. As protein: CASSFSGTGDTEAFF.

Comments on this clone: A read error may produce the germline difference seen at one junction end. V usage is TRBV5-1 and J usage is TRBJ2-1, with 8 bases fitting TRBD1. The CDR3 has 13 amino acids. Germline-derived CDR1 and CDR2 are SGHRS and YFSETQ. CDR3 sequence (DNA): TGCGCCAGCACCGTGACAGGGGACGATGAGAAGTTCTTC. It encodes CASTVTGDDEKFF.

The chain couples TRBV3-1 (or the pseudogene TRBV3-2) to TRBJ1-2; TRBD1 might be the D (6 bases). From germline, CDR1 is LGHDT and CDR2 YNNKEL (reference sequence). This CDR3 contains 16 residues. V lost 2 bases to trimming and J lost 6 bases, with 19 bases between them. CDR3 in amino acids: CASSQHQGRGMNGYTF. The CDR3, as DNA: TGTGCCAGCAGCCAACACCAGGGGCGAGGAATGAATGGCTACACCTTC.

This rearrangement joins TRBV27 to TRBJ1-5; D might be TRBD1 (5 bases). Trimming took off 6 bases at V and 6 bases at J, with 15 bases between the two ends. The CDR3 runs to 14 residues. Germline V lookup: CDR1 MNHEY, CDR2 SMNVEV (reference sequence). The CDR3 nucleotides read TGTGCCAGCAGGGCAGGGCAGGGCGCTCAGCCCCAGCATTTT. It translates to CASRAGQGAQPQHF.

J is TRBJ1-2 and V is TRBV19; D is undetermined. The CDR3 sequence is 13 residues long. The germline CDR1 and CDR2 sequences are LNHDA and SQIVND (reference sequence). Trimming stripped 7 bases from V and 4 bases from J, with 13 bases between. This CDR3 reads CASTLGGSYGYTF. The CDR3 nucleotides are TGTGCCAGTACCCTTGGAGGGAGCTATGGCTACACCTTC.

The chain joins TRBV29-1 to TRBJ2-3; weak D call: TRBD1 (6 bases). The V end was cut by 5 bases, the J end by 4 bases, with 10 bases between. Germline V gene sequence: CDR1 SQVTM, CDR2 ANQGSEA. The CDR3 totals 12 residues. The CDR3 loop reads CSVMAGADTQYF. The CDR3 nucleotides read TGCAGCGTTATGGCAGGGGCAGATACGCAGTATTTT.

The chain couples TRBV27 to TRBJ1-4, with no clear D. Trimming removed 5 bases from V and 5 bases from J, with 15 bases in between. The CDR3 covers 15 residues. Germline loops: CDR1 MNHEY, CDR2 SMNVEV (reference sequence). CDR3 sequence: CASSPPRHRNEKLFF. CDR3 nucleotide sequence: TGTGCCAGCAGTCCCCCGAGACACCGAAATGAAAAACTGTTTTTT. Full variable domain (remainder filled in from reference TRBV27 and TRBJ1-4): EAQVTQNPRYLITVTGKKLTVTCSQNMNHEYMSWYRQDPGLGLRQIYYSMNVEVTDKGDVPEGYKVSRKEKRNFPLILESPSPNQTSLYFCASSPPRHRNEKLFFGSGTQLSVL.

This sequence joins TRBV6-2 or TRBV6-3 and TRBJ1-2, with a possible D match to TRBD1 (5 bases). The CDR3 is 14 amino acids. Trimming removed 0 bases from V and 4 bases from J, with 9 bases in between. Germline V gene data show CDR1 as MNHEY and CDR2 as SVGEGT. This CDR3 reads CASSYSGEAYGYTF. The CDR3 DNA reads TGTGCCAGCAGTTACTCAGGGGAGGCCTATGGCTACACCTTC.

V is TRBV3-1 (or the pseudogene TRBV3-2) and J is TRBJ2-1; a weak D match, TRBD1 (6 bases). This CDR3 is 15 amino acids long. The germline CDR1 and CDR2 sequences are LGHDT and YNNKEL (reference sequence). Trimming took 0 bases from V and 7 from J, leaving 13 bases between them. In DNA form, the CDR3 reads TGTGCCAGCAGCCAAGAAGGGACATTCAGGAATGAGCAGTTCTTC. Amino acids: CASSQEGTFRNEQFF.

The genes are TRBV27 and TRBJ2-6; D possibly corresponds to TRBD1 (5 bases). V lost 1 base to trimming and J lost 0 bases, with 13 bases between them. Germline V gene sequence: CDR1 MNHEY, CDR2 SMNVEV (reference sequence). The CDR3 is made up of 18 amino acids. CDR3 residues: CASSLWGGLSSGANVLTF. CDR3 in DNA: TGTGCCAGCAGTTTATGGGGCGGCTTAAGCTCTGGGGCCAACGTCCTGACTTTC.

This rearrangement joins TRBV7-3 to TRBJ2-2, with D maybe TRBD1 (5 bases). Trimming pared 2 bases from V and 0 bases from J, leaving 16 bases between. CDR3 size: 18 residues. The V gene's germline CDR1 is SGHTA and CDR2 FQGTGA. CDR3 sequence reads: CASSLSPPGHTNTGELFF. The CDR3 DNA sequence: TGTGCCAGCAGCTTATCCCCCCCAGGACACACGAACACCGGGGAGCTGTTTTTT.

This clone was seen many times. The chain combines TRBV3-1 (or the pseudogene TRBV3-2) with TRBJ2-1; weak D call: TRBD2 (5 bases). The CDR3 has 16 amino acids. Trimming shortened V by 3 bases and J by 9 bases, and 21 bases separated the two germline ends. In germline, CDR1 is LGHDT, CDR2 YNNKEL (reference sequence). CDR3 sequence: CASSQSTSSRLGEQFF. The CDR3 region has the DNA TGTGCCAGCAGCCAGTCCACTTCTAGCCGGCTGGGTGAGCAGTTCTTC.

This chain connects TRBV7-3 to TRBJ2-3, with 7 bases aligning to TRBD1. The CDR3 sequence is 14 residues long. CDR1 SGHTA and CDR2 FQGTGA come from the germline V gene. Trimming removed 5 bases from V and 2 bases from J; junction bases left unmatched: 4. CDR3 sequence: CASSIGTATDTQYF. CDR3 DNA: TGTGCCAGCAGCATAGGGACAGCCACAGATACGCAGTATTTT.

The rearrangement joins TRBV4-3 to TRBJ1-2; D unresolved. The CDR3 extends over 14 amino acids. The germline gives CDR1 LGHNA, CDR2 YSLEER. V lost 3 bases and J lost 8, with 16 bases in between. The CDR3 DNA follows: TGCGCCAGCAGCCAGCGCCCTCTTCACGGGGGCTACACCTTC. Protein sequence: CASSQRPLHGGYTF.

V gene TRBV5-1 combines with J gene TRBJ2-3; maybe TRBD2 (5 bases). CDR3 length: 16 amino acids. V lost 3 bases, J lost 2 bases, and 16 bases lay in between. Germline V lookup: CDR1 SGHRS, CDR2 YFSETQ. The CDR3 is CASSSDLRGNTDTQYF. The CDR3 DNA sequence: TGCGCCAGCAGCTCCGACCTCAGAGGGAACACAGATACGCAGTATTTT.

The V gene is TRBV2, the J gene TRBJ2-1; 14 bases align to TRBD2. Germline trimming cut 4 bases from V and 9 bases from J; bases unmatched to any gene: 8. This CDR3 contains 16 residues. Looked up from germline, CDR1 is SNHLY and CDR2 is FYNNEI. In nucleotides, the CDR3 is TGTGCCAGCAGTGCGACTAGCGGGAGGGCCGCTTCTGAGCAGTTCTTC. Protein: CASSATSGRAASEQFF.

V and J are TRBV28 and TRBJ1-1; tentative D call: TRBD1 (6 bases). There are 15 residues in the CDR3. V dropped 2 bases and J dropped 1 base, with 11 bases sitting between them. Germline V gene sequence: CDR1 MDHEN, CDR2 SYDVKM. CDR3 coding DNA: TGTGCCAGCAGTTTAACTGGGGGCGGGAACACTGAAGCTTTCTTT. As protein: CASSLTGGGNTEAFF.

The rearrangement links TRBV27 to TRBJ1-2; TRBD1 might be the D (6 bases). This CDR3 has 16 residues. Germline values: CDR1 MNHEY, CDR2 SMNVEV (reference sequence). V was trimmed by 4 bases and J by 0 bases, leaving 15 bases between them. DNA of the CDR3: TGTGCCAGCAGTTATGGGGGTCACAGGGCTAACTATGGCTACACCTTC. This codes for CASSYGGHRANYGYTF.

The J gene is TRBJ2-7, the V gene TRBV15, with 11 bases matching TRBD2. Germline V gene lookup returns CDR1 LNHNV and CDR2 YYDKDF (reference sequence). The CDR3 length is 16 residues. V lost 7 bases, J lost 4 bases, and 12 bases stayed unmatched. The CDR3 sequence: CATINVGTSGPYEQYF. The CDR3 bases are TGTGCCACCATAAACGTGGGGACTAGCGGCCCGTACGAGCAGTACTTC.

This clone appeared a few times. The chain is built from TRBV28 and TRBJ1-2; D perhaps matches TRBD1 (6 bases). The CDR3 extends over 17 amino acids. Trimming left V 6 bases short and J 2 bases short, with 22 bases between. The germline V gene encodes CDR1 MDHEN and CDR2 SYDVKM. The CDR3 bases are TGTGCCAGCAGCCCCCCCCTGGGCAGGGGCGAAAACTATGGCTACACCTTC. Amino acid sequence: CASSPPLGRGENYGYTF.

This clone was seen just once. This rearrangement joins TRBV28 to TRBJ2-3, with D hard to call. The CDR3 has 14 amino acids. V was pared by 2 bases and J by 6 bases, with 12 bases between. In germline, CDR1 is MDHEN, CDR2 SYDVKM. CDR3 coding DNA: TGTGCCAGCAGTTTAGGCCAGACATTGGATACGCAGTATTTT. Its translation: CASSLGQTLDTQYF. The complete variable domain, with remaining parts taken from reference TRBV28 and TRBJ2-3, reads DVKVTQSSRYLVKRTGEKVFLECVQDMDHENMFWYRQDPGLGLRLIYFSYDVKMKEKGDIPEGYSVSREKKERFSLILESASTNQTSMYLCASSLGQTLDTQYFGPGTRLTVL.